This T cell receptor beta chain was profiled in a study of blood T cell repertoires in COVID-19. About the study: COVID-19 samples, acute and convalescent, were from the United States, Italy and Spain. From T cells, B-cell-depleted T cells, or PBMCs came the material, which was cDNA or gDNA.

J lost 5 bases, V lost 5 bases, and 3 bases had no gene match. The CDR3 length is 14 residues. Germline values: CDR1 MNHEY, CDR2 SMNVEV (reference sequence). Some clones are missing from TCRdb's copy, which holds only in-frame ones; the method was immunoSEQ multiplex PCR. This repertoire shows about 94,000 clones, 80% found once; its top ten account for 15% to 20%. Specimen: peripheral blood. This clonotype was obtained from an elderly woman with acute or convalescent COVID-19. The chain uses TRBV27 and TRBJ2-6, with TRBD2 matching over 7 bases. The CDR3 loop reads CASSRDYRANVLTF. The CDR3 DNA is TGTGCCAGCAGTCGGGACTATAGGGCCAACGTCCTGACTTTC. Full variable domain (outside the CDR3, taken from reference TRBV27 and TRBJ2-6): EAQVTQNPRYLITVTGKKLTVTCSQNMNHEYMSWYRQDPGLGLRQIYYSMNVEVTDKGDVPEGYKVSRKEKRNFPLILESPSPNQTSLYFCASSRDYRANVLTFGAGSRLTVL.